This TCR beta chain was found in a study of human T cells and chemical hapten exposure (dated by TCRdb to about 2021). About the study as a whole: For sensitization, 2% DPC in acetone was applied to a 2 cm by 2 cm area of upper inner arm skin. Patch testing was done on the upper back using Finn chambers containing 0.01% DPC, and results were scored after 6 days according to International Contact Dermatitis Research Group standards. Blood for TCR sequencing was provided by twenty-nine alopecia patients at one to four time points (pre-sensitization, 2, 6 and 24 weeks). Throughout the approximately 25-week study period, patients were also given weekly therapeutic DPC doses on the scalp. The mostly female patient cohort included alopecia areata with under or over 50% scalp involvement, alopecia totalis and alopecia universalis. This study followed changes in the peripheral blood TCR repertoire in vivo during primary and secondary sensitization of alopecia patients to the hapten diphenylcyclopropenone (DPC). Patient blood was sampled pre-sensitization (week 0) and at 2, 6 and about 24 weeks after DPC sensitization. Libraries were pooled for sequencing, and per-sample TCR yields varied mainly because of small differences in library volumes within the pool.

This clonotype was seen at least ten times. Its antigen has not been determined. No per-base quality is available; no much larger clone lies one base away. The time point label corresponds to: pre-sensitization, week 0. Per the publication, the treatment or condition label means: therapeutic diphenylcyclopropenone sensitization with weekly scalp DPC. At every patch-test visit, the blood draw took place before the patch test was put on. Patients were considered eligible if aged 18 to 70, diagnosed with alopecia and deemed suitable for DPC therapy, and patients were excluded if pregnant. Unfractionated whole blood was collected in Tempus Blood RNA tubes, and total RNA was extracted from that blood. Library creation used RACE. Data came from a NextSeq 500. During library preparation, unique molecular identifiers were attached to individual cDNA molecules so that TCRs could be counted quantitatively and reproducibly. Each blood RNA sample was used to sequence both TCR alpha and TCR beta chains. In the paper's pipeline: Samples had a median of approximately 96,000 TCRs, with a range from 23,224 to 690,600. The Decombinator software suite was used to annotate the V, J and CDR3 of the TCR reads. For the PS versus PT1 abundance plots, all samples were subsampled to the same number of TCRs (28,000). Expanded TCRs were defined as absent before sensitization and observed at least eight times at the 2-week time point. Using fastp at Q25 and MiXCR, TCRdb reprocessed the public reads and kept productive beta chains. Here each entry gathers all rows of one CDR3 protein and keeps the most common genes and DNA. The V and J calls come from TCRdb's annotation, not from the publication. The sample table lists around 92,000 distinct CDR3 sequences, 10% to 12% of them with a count of one. The ten largest account for approximately 3.4% of the sample.

Broader findings and caveats from the paper: Significantly more large CDR3 similarity clusters were formed by expanded TCRs than by pre-sensitization or healthy control sets, consistent with antigen-driven responses. All patients had alopecia, a presumed autoimmune disease, so their immune response might differ from that of healthy individuals. DPC sensitization did not change the number of TCRs with a frequency above 1 in 1000, and there was no evidence of changes in global repertoire structure. A positive correlation was found between the number of PT1 expanded TCRs and patch test score, with significance reached at thresholds 8, 16 and 32 but not 4. Repeated subsampling changed both the strength of the expansion versus patch-test correlation and the threshold at which that correlation became significant.

CDR1 and CDR2 are read off the germline V gene (reference sequence) as LGHDT and YNNKEL. The CDR3 sequence holds 15 residues, the cysteine and phenylalanine included. CDR3 DNA only is kept here, 45 bases in frame from base 1. V loses 7 bases of germline sequence and J loses 6 bases, and the interval between the two ends is 21 bases. Recombination connected TRBV3-1 to TRBJ2-5; confidence is insufficient to name the D gene. The source of this sequence is a woman aged 55 to 70 with alopecia areata. Some clones in this sample may be carry-over from other donors' samples. This sample comprised whole blood, obtained in connection with sensitization to the hapten diphenylcyclopropenone (DPC). The CDR3 has the sequence CASTTDTNPLKTQYF. The nucleotides read TGTGCCAGCACCACAGATACGAACCCTTTGAAGACCCAGTACTTC.